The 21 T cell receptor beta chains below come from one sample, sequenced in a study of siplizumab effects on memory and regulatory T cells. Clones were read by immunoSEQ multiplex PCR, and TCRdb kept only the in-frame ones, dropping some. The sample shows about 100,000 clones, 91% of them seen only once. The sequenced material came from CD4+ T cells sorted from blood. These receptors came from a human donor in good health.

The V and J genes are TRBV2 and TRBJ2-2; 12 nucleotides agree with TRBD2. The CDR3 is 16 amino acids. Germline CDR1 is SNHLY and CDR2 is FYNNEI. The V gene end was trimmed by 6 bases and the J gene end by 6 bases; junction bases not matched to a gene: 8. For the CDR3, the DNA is TGTGCCAGCAGACTTCTTGGGACTAGCGGGTCCGGGGAGCTGTTTTTT. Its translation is CASRLLGTSGSGELFF.

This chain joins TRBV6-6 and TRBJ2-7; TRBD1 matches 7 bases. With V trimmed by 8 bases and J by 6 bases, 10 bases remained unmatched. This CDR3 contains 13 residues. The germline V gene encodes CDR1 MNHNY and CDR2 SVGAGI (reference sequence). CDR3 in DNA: TGTGCCAGCGGGGCAGGGGGTGTAGGCGAGCAGTACTTC. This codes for CASGAGGVGEQYF.

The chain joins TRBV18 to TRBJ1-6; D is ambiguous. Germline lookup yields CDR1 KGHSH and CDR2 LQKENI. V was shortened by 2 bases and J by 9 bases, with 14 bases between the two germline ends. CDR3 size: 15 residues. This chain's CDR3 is CASSPGSGSGSPLHF. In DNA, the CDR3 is TGTGCCAGCTCACCAGGGTCTGGGAGTGGTTCACCCCTCCACTTT.

The CDR3 region is CASSSPTGGTDTQYF. CDR3 in DNA: TGTGCCAGCAGCTCTCCAACGGGGGGCACAGATACGCAGTATTTT. The chain combines TRBV9 with TRBJ2-3; D may be TRBD2 (6 bases). Trimming cost V 4 bases and J 1 base, with 13 bases left between them. This CDR3 spans 15 amino acids. Germline V gene data show CDR1 as SGDLS and CDR2 as YYNGEE. Looking up the rest from reference TRBV9 and TRBJ2-3 gives the full variable domain: DSGVTQTPKHLITATGQRVTLRCSPRSGDLSVYWYQQSLDQGLQFLIQYYNGEERAKGNILERFSAQQFPDLHSELNLSSLELGDSALYFCASSSPTGGTDTQYFGPGTRLTVL.

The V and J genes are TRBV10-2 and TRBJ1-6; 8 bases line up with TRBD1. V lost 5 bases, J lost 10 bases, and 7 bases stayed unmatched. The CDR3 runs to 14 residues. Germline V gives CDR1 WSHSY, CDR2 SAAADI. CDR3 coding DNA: TGCGCCAGCAGTCCAGACAGGGGTGGATCACCCCTCCACTTT. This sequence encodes CASSPDRGGSPLHF.

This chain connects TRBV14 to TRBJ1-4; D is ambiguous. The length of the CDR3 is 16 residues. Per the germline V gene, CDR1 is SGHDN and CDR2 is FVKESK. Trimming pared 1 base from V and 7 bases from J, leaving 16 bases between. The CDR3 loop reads CASSQAEGFRGEKLFF. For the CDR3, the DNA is TGTGCCAGCAGCCAAGCCGAAGGGTTCCGGGGTGAAAAACTGTTTTTT.

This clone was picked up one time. CDR3 coding DNA: TGTGCCAGCAGTCAGGGGGCGAACACTGAAGCTTTCTTT. Protein sequence: CASSQGANTEAFF. The chain carries TRBV19 and TRBJ1-1; 8 bases are shared with TRBD1. Germline CDR1 LNHDA, CDR2 SQIVND (reference sequence). Losses at the gene ends were 9 bases for V and 1 base for J; bases not matched to a gene: 4. The CDR3 is 13 amino acids.

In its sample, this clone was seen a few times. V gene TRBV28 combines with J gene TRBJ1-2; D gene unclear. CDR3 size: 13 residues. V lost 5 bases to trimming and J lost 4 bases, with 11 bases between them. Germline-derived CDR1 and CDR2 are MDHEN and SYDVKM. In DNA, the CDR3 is TGTGCCAGCAGTGCCGGGAGCCTCTATGGCTACACCTTC. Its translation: CASSAGSLYGYTF.

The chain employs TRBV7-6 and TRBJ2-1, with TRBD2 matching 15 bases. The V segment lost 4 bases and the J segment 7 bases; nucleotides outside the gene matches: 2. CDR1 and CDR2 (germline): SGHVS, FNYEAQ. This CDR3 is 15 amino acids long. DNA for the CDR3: TGTGCCAGCAGCTCCGGGACTAGCGGGGGGAATGAGCAGTTCTTC. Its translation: CASSSGTSGGNEQFF.

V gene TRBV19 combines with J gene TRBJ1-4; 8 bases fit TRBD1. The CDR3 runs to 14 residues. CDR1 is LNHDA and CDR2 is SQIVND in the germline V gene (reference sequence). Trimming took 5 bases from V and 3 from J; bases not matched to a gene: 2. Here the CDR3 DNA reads TGTGCCAGTAGTGGGGACAGGCCTAATGAAAAACTGTTTTTT. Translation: CASSGDRPNEKLFF.

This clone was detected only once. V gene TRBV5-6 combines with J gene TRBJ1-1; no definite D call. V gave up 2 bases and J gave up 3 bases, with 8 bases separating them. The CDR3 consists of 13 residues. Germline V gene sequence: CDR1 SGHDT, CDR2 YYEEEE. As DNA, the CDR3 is TGTGCCAGCAGCTTAAGGGAGTACACTGAAGCTTTCTTT. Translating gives CASSLREYTEAFF.

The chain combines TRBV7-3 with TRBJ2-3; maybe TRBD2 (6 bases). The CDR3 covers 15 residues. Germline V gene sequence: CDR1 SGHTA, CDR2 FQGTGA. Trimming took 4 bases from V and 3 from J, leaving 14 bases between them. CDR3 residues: CASSSQGAGTDTQYF. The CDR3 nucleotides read TGTGCCAGCAGCTCCCAAGGAGCGGGTACAGATACGCAGTATTTT.

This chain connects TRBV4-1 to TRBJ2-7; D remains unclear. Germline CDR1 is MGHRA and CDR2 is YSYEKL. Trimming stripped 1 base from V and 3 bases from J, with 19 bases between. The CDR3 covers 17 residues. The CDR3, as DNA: TGCGCCAGCAGCCAAGTTGGTTTCCAACAAGAGAACTACGAGCAGTACTTC. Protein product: CASSQVGFQQENYEQYF.

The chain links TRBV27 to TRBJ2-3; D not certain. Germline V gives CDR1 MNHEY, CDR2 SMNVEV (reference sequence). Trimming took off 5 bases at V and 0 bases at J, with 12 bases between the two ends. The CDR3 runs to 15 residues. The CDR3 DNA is TGTGCCAGCAGTATACTGATAGATAGCACAGATACGCAGTATTTT. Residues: CASSILIDSTDTQYF.

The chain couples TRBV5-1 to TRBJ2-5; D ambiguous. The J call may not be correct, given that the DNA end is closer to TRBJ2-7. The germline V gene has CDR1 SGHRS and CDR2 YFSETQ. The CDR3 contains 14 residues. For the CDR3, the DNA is TGCGCCAGCAGCCCGGTTCAAGGCGCCTACGAGCAGTACTTC. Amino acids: CASSPVQGAYEQYF.

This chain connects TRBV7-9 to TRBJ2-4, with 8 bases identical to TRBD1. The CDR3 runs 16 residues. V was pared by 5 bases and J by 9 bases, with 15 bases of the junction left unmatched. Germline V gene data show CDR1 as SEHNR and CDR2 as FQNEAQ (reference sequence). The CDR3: CASSPVQGALGAIQYF. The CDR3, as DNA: TGTGCCAGCAGCCCGGTCCAGGGGGCGCTTGGCGCCATTCAGTACTTC. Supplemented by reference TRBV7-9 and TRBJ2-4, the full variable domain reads DTGVSQNPRHKITKRGQNVTFRCDPISEHNRLYWYRQTLGQGPEFLTYFQNEAQLEKSRLLSDRFSAERPKGSFSTLEIQRTEQGDSAMYLCASSPVQGALGAIQYFGAGTRLSVL.

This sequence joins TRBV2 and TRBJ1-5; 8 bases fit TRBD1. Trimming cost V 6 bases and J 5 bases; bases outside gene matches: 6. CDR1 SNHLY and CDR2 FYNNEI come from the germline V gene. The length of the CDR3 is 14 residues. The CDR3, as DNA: TGTGCCAGCAGAACTGGACAGGGATATCAGCCCCAGCATTTT. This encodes CASRTGQGYQPQHF.

CDR3 DNA sequence: TGTGCCAGCAGTGACCTATGGGACAGAAGCTCCTACAATGAGCAGTTCTTC. It encodes CASSDLWDRSSYNEQFF. The chain joins TRBV6-1 to TRBJ2-1, with 7 bases fitting TRBD1. CDR3 length: 17 residues. V was clipped by 3 bases and J by 0 bases; unmatched bases: 8. Germline lookup yields CDR1 MNHNS and CDR2 SASEGT.

CDR3 amino acids: CASSLAWNTGELFF. The DNA of the CDR3 is TGTGCCAGCAGCTTAGCTTGGAATACCGGGGAGCTGTTTTTT. V gene TRBV7-2 combines with J gene TRBJ2-2, with D unclear. V was trimmed by 0 bases and J by 5 bases, leaving 7 bases between them. The CDR3 runs to 14 residues. Germline CDR1 is SGHTA and CDR2 is FQGNSA.

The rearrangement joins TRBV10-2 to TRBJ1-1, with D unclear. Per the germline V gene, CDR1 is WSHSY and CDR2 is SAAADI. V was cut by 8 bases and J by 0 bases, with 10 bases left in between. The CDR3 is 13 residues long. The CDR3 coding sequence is TGCGCCAGCTCCCAGACTATGAACACTGAAGCTTTCTTT. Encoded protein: CASSQTMNTEAFF.

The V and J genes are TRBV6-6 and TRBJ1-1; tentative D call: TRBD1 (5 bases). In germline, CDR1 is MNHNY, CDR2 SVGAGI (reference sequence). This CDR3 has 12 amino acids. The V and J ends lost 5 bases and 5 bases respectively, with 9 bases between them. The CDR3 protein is CASSVGATEAFF. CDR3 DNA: TGTGCCAGCAGTGTCGGGGCGACTGAAGCTTTCTTT.